Listed here is a single TCR beta chain. Its target is unknown. CDR3 size: 16 residues. Germline V gene data show CDR1 as SGDLS and CDR2 as YYNGEE. V shed 0 bases, J shed 10 bases, and the junction held 11 bases outside the gene matches. The libraries were made with immunoSEQ version 4 in survey mode. Here immunoSEQ multiplex PCR was the method, and the copy in TCRdb shows in-frame clones only, minus some. The data show roughly 34,000 clones, 82% seen once. Lysates of CMV-infected fibroblasts at approximately 9.4 ug/mL stimulated these cells. CD40L-negative CD69-negative CD45RO-high memory CD4+ T cells were sorted as populations depleted of antigen-responding cells. Anti-CD28/CD49d costimulation, CD40-blocking antibody and enfuvirtide were given to CD8-depleted PBMCs for under 20 hours. This sample was taken from a study of persistence of HIV-infected CD4 T cells. On the study more broadly: Isolated cells were CMV- and HIV-1 Gag-responding CD4+ T cells. Regarding the study as a whole: CMV- and Gag-responding cells had lower TCRbeta richness than CD3/CD28-responding cells. Within sorted populations, more oligoclonal TCRs accompanied more oligoclonal proviruses.

Sequenced material: CD4+ T cells sorted from PBMCs after approximately 20-hour stimulation, taken from a patient who received antiretroviral therapy. The receptor was isolated from an adult woman with HIV who was CMV-seropositive. The chain couples TRBV9 to TRBJ2-1, with TRBD2 identical over 9 bases. CDR3 sequence: CASSVARGGRAVEQFF. The CDR3 DNA reads as TGTGCCAGCAGCGTAGCTCGGGGCGGGAGGGCCGTGGAGCAGTTCTTC.